Sequencing of this T cell receptor (beta chain) was carried out in a study of T cells in placental villitis. Trimming left V 1 base short and J 2 bases short, with 18 bases between. The CDR3 sequence is 18 residues long. The germline CDR1 and CDR2 sequences are MNHNS and SASEGT. A few unmatched placentae had confirmed cytomegalovirus or Toxoplasma gondii villitis. This was the immunoSEQ v4 assay. Sequencing was performed with immunoSEQ multiplex PCR; in TCRdb, only in-frame clones are kept and a portion is missing. The data hold fewer than 4,000 clones, with 60% to 80% observed a single time. The clonotype originates from a human patient with infectious villitis; the placental T cells may come from both mother and fetus. The chain couples TRBV6-1 to TRBJ2-1; maybe TRBD1 (8 bases). Sequencing was carried out using placental tissue containing maternal and fetal cells. CDR3 residues: CASSEGGGTGRAYNEQFF. The CDR3 nucleotides are TGTGCCAGCAGTGAAGGGGGAGGGACAGGTCGCGCCTACAATGAGCAGTTCTTC.